This T cell receptor beta chain was documented in a study of T cells after yellow fever vaccination. Study overall: Tscm, CM, EM and EMRA memory subsets were sorted by CD3, CD45RA, CCR7 and CD95. Study-wide points: Overlap between CD4 and CD8 compartments was detected for a small share of clonotypes.

TCRdb reprocessed the 5' RACE reads via MiXCR and lists one record per CDR3 protein. This table holds more than 45,000 distinct CDR3 sequences, about 5.6% found once. The CDR3 contains 15 residues. Germline loops: CDR1 MNHNY, CDR2 SVGAGI (reference sequence). V lost 7 bases, J lost 8 bases, and 20 bases lay in between. This clonotype was seen a handful of times. This receptor was obtained from a man aged 18-30 years who received the YFV17D yellow fever vaccine. This specimen consisted of PBMCs, either bulk or a sorted T-cell subset (CD4+, CD8+, memory, or dextramer-sorted; not recorded which), obtained on the day of the yellow fever booster vaccination. The V and J genes are TRBV6-6 and TRBJ2-2; possibly TRBD1 for D (6 bases). Written as DNA, the CDR3 is TGTGCCAGCAATATAAGAGGGGGATCTGCAGGGGAGCTGTTTTTT. Residues: CASNIRGGSAGELFF.